These 19 T cell receptor beta chains were sequenced from one sample in a study of cytotoxic CD8 clonotypes in ibrutinib-treated CLL. The repertoire was sequenced with immunoSEQ multiplex PCR; TCRdb's copy has only in-frame clones and lacks some. The sample includes tens of thousands of clones, 45% to 65% seen only once; the top ten take approximately 14%. Source: PBMCs, taken after 12 months of ibrutinib treatment. These receptors originate from a human donor with chronic lymphocytic leukemia.

The rearrangement uses TRBV4-2 and TRBJ1-4, with TRBD1 as a possible D gene (5 bases). CDR3 length: 15 amino acids. V was cut by 6 bases and J by 1 base, with 12 bases left in between. Germline V lookup: CDR1 LGHNA, CDR2 YNFKEQ. The CDR3 is CASSQGLETNEKLFF. Written as DNA, the CDR3 is TGTGCCAGCAGTCAGGGCCTTGAAACTAATGAAAAACTGTTTTTT.

The CDR3 bases are TGTGCCACTGGAGGGGACAGGAATTCCTACGAGCAGTACTTC. This codes for CATGGDRNSYEQYF. The chain has TRBV2 and TRBJ2-7, with TRBD1 identical over 8 bases. Germline CDR1 and CDR2: SNHLY and FYNNEI. CDR3 length: 14 amino acids. The ends lost 10 bases at V and 1 base at J; junction bases unmatched: 9.

With respect to this clone: Other DNA sequences in this sample translate to the same CDR3. The J gene is TRBJ1-1, the V gene TRBV5-1; TRBD1 is a possible D gene (5 bases). The CDR3 consists of 14 residues. Germline V gene data show CDR1 as SGHRS and CDR2 as YFSETQ. V gave up 4 bases and J gave up 3 bases, with 13 bases separating them. The CDR3 region has the DNA TGCGCCAGCAGCCTTACCGGGACGCACACTGAAGCTTTCTTT. This gives the protein CASSLTGTHTEAFF. Together with reference TRBV5-1 and TRBJ1-1, the CDR3 gives the full variable domain: KAGVTQTPRYLIKTRGQQVTLSCSPISGHRSVSWYQQTPGQGLQFLFEYFSETQRNKGNFPGRFSGRQFSNSRSEMNVSTLELGDSALYLCASSLTGTHTEAFFGQGTRLTVV.

V is TRBV5-4 and J is TRBJ2-5; maybe TRBD1 (6 bases). Germline CDR1 reads SGHNT; CDR2 reads YYREEE (reference sequence). V gave up 3 bases and J gave up 0 bases, with 12 bases separating them. The CDR3 is 15 amino acids. The DNA for the CDR3 is TGTGCCAGCAGCTCCGGGACAAAAAACCAAGAGACCCAGTACTTC. Protein product: CASSSGTKNQETQYF.

V usage is TRBV27 and J usage is TRBJ1-2; 8 positions match TRBD1. The length of the CDR3 is 14 residues. J lost 8 bases, V lost 2 bases, and 7 bases had no gene match. Germline V gene sequence: CDR1 MNHEY, CDR2 SMNVEV (reference sequence). In DNA, the CDR3 is TGTGCCAGCAGTTTAAGTCAGGGGGCGGGGGGCTACACCTTC. Translation gives CASSLSQGAGGYTF.

This clone was counted only a few times. The chain employs TRBV7-6 and TRBJ2-1, with TRBD2 matching over 16 bases. CDR1 and CDR2 (germline): SGHVS, FNYEAQ. With V trimmed by 4 bases and J by 8 bases, 5 bases remained unmatched. The CDR3 sequence is 16 residues long. The CDR3 coding sequence is TGTGCCAGCAGCTCGACCGGGACTAGCGGGAGGGATGAGCAGTTCTTC. This codes for CASSSTGTSGRDEQFF.

The rearrangement links TRBV28 to TRBJ2-1; the D gene is possibly TRBD1 (6 bases). The CDR3 loop spans 15 amino acids. V was cut by 3 bases and J by 2 bases, with 11 bases left in between. From germline, CDR1 is MDHEN and CDR2 SYDVKM. The CDR3 DNA reads TGTGCCAGCAGTTTCGGAACAGGGCCCTACAATGAGCAGTTCTTC. Protein: CASSFGTGPYNEQFF.

The chain uses TRBV6-5 and TRBJ1-4; TRBD1 matches 8 bases. Germline V gives CDR1 MNHEY, CDR2 SVGAGI. V lost 2 bases to trimming and J lost 8 bases; unmatched junction nucleotides: 7. CDR3 length: 15 residues. The CDR3 region is CASSYQGAKEEKLFF. CDR3 nucleotide sequence: TGTGCCAGCAGTTACCAGGGGGCAAAAGAAGAAAAACTGTTTTTT.

This chain links TRBV30 with TRBJ1-3, with D tentatively TRBD1 (5 bases). The CDR3 runs to 14 residues. Germline lookup yields CDR1 GTSNPN and CDR2 SVGIG (reference sequence). V lost 3 bases and J 7 bases, leaving 16 bases between the germline ends. The CDR3: CAWSVGGSKNTIYF. DNA of the CDR3: TGTGCCTGGAGCGTGGGGGGTTCCAAGAACACCATATATTTT.

The chain is built from TRBV9 and TRBJ1-4; D not certain. The CDR3 spans 15 residues. The V gene's germline CDR1 is SGDLS and CDR2 YYNGEE. V was cut by 2 bases and J by 11 bases, with 19 bases left in between. CDR3 residues: CASSVDQVSRAKLFF. CDR3 nucleotide sequence: TGTGCCAGCAGCGTGGATCAGGTCTCCCGGGCCAAACTGTTTTTT.

There are a few counts of this clone. The chain couples TRBV7-7 to TRBJ2-5; TRBD2 agrees at 8 bases. Looked up from germline, CDR1 is SSHAT and CDR2 is FNYEAQ (reference sequence). V lost 1 base to trimming and J lost 5 bases; unmatched junction nucleotides: 12. CDR3 size: 17 residues. Here the CDR3 DNA reads TGTGCCAGCAGCTTAGTTTCAGCCGGGACTAGTGGGGAGACCCAGTACTTC. As protein: CASSLVSAGTSGETQYF.

V usage is TRBV5-6 and J usage is TRBJ1-1; TRBD1 might be the D (5 bases). Trimming took 4 bases from V and 4 from J, leaving 14 bases between them. The CDR3 totals 14 residues. Germline V gives CDR1 SGHDT, CDR2 YYEEEE. CDR3 sequence: CASSQGPRTTEAFF. CDR3 in DNA: TGTGCCAGCAGCCAGGGACCGCGAACCACTGAAGCTTTCTTT.

The chain links TRBV5-1 to TRBJ1-1, with a possible D match to TRBD1 (6 bases). V lost 5 bases and J 6 bases, leaving 20 bases between the germline ends. This CDR3 has 15 amino acids. Germline CDR1 reads SGHRS; CDR2 reads YFSETQ. CDR3 nucleotide sequence: TGCGCCAGCAGGAGGGGGGCCCCGGGGTCCGCTGAAGCTTTCTTT. Its translation is CASRRGAPGSAEAFF. Based on the CDR3 plus reference TRBV5-1 and TRBJ1-1, the full variable domain is KAGVTQTPRYLIKTRGQQVTLSCSPISGHRSVSWYQQTPGQGLQFLFEYFSETQRNKGNFPGRFSGRQFSNSRSEMNVSTLELGDSALYLCASRRGAPGSAEAFFGQGTRLTVV.

The chain combines TRBV6-5 with TRBJ2-7; 7 nucleotides agree with TRBD2. The CDR3 sequence is 14 residues long. Germline assignment: CDR1 MNHEY and CDR2 SVGAGI. The J segment lost 0 bases and the V segment lost 10 bases, leaving 9 bases of the junction unmatched. CDR3 sequence (DNA): TGTGCCACGTACGGGCGGGAGATCTCCTACGAGCAGTACTTC. Translation: CATYGREISYEQYF.

The J gene is TRBJ2-7, the V gene TRBV5-1, with 8 nucleotides matching TRBD2. The CDR3 runs 16 residues. The germline gives CDR1 SGHRS, CDR2 YFSETQ. V gave up 0 bases and J gave up 2 bases; unmatched junction bases: 7. The CDR3 DNA follows: TGCGCCAGCAGCTTGGCCGTAGCGGGGATCCCCTACGAGCAGTACTTC. Translating gives CASSLAVAGIPYEQYF.

The chain uses TRBV28 and TRBJ1-5; the D gene is possibly TRBD1 (5 bases). CDR1 MDHEN and CDR2 SYDVKM come from the germline V gene. Trimming took 3 bases from V and 3 from J, leaving 9 bases between them. The CDR3 sequence is 14 residues long. The CDR3 sequence: CASSLGRLNQPQHF. The DNA for the CDR3 is TGTGCCAGCAGTTTGGGACGGCTCAATCAGCCCCAGCATTTT.

This chain joins TRBV19 and TRBJ1-2, with 7 bases identical to TRBD1. V shed 5 bases and J 5 bases; nucleotides not matched to a gene: 5. The length of the CDR3 is 13 residues. Germline V gene sequence: CDR1 LNHDA, CDR2 SQIVND (reference sequence). Here the CDR3 reads CASSHGDSYGYTF. In DNA, the CDR3 is TGTGCCAGTAGTCACGGGGACAGTTATGGCTACACCTTC.

The chain joins TRBV5-1 to TRBJ1-3; D unresolved. The ends were cut back, 1 base at V and 0 bases at J, with 8 bases in the middle. The CDR3 runs 15 residues. Germline CDR1 reads SGHRS; CDR2 reads YFSETQ. CDR3 sequence reads: CASSLTGNSGNTIYF. The CDR3 DNA reads TGCGCCAGCAGCTTGACTGGGAACTCTGGAAACACCATATATTTT.

The chain recombines TRBV28 with TRBJ2-7; D is ambiguous. CDR1 and CDR2 (germline): MDHEN, SYDVKM. CDR3 size: 13 residues. The V gene lost 3 bases and the J gene lost 3 bases, with 9 bases spanning the gap. CDR3 amino acids: CASSFYSHYEQYF. DNA of the CDR3: TGTGCCAGCAGTTTCTACAGTCACTACGAGCAGTACTTC.